This is a list of T cell receptor beta chains from one sample in a study of blood T cell repertoires in COVID-19. Libraries were prepared by immunoSEQ multiplex PCR; TCRdb keeps only in-frame clonotypes and omits some of them. The sample includes approximately 200,000 clones, around 84% of them seen just once. Sequencing was carried out using peripheral blood. The source of these receptors is a man aged 40-49 years with acute or convalescent COVID-19. Both conserved end residues are part of each CDR3. A D gene is named only where the DNA matches it firmly. Size is omitted from some rows. Given values are once, few, many or a class for expanded clones.

d_gene: .
j_gene: TRBJ2-7
abundance: few
v_gene: TRBV21-1
CDR3aa: CASSKEKGRVAPLEQYF
CDR3nt: TGTGCCAGCAGCAAAGAGAAGGGCAGGGTGGCCCCCCTCGAGCAGTACTTC

d_gene: TRBD2
j_gene: TRBJ2-7
abundance: once
v_gene: TRBV19
CDR3aa: CASSIRETSGGVYEQYF
CDR3nt: TGTGCCAGTAGTATTAGAGAGACTAGCGGGGGAGTCTACGAGCAGTACTTC

d_gene: .
j_gene: TRBJ2-7
abundance: few
v_gene: TRBV4-2
CDR3aa: CASSQDKNSNYEQYF
CDR3nt: TGTGCCAGCAGCCAAGATAAAAACAGTAACTACGAGCAGTACTTC

d_gene: .
j_gene: TRBJ2-5
abundance: .
v_gene: TRBV18
CDR3aa: CASSPPTEETQYF
CDR3nt: TGTGCCAGCTCACCACCAACGGAGGAGACCCAGTACTTC

d_gene: .
j_gene: TRBJ2-7
abundance: .
v_gene: TRBV7-8
CDR3aa: CASSPMEGSGYEQYF
CDR3nt: TGTGCCAGCAGCCCAATGGAGGGTAGCGGCTACGAGCAGTACTTC

d_gene: .
j_gene: TRBJ1-6
abundance: .
v_gene: TRBV6-5
CDR3aa: CASWEGEYLPLHF
CDR3nt: TGTGCCAGCTGGGAGGGGGAGTATTTACCCCTCCACTTT

d_gene: .
j_gene: TRBJ1-5
abundance: .
v_gene: TRBV18
CDR3aa: CASSSGRDSQPQHF
CDR3nt: TGTGCCAGCTCATCTGGCCGGGATTCACAGCCCCAGCATTTT

d_gene: TRBD1
j_gene: TRBJ2-7
abundance: .
v_gene: TRBV27
CDR3aa: CASSSRDRSSYEQYF
CDR3nt: TGTGCCAGCAGTTCCCGGGACAGGAGCTCCTACGAGCAGTACTTC

d_gene: TRBD2
j_gene: TRBJ2-2
abundance: .
v_gene: TRBV30
CDR3aa: CALAGLAGGKNTGELFF
CDR3nt: TGTGCCCTCGCCGGACTAGCGGGGGGAAAGAACACCGGGGAGCTGTTTTTT

d_gene: .
j_gene: TRBJ1-1
abundance: .
v_gene: TRBV5-6
CDR3aa: CASSLNRLNTEAFF
CDR3nt: TGTGCCAGCAGCTTGAACAGATTGAACACTGAAGCTTTCTTT